This T cell receptor beta chain was captured in a study of cytomegalovirus exposure and HLA in healthy donors. Study results and caveats: Among TCR beta chains of equal frequency, HLA-associated ones were more clonally expanded in a later analysis. Apparent HLA restriction characterized most CMV-associated TCR beta chains in a later analysis. A list of 150 to 200 TCR beta chains associated with cytomegalovirus was given.

In the PCR, 60 Vbeta and 13 Jbeta primers were used. Assay used: immunoSEQ multiplex PCR; TCRdb lists only in-frame clones, some missing. The repertoire consists of some 140,000 clones, with less than 80% occurring once and the leading ten covering 1.8%. For this clone: The antigen is not known.

The CDR3 has 18 amino acids. The germline V gene has CDR1 MGHRA and CDR2 YSYEKL. V gave up 0 bases and J gave up 2 bases; unmatched junction bases: 9. This chain uses TRBV4-1 with TRBJ2-3; 9 bases match TRBD1. This clonotype was sampled from a female donor in good health and CMV-seropositive. The source material was PBMCs. The CDR3 DNA follows: TGCGCCAGCAGCCAAGAATTCGGACAGGGGAGTTACACAGATACGCAGTATTTT. Its protein product is CASSQEFGQGSYTDTQYF.